This record concerns one T cell receptor beta chain sequence. As yet, its antigen is unknown. In germline, CDR1 is SGDLS, CDR2 YYNGEE. V shed 4 bases and J shed 10 bases, with 8 bases lying between them. This CDR3 has 10 residues. This sample is drawn from a study of cytomegalovirus exposure and HLA in healthy donors. Overall study findings and caveats: Reportedly, cytomegalovirus status was diagnosed with high sensitivity and specificity. In a later analysis, a genetic analysis reported fewer productive-TCR N-insertions in an Asian-associated ancestry cluster than the cohort average. Rare TCR sequences dominated, though some public TCRs recurred in many donors. Earlier analysis looked at TCR beta V segments, and most were productive about 90% or about 30% of the time.

With 60 Vbeta and 13 Jbeta primers, the PCR was carried out. Assay: immunoSEQ multiplex PCR; the TCRdb copy retains only in-frame clones and omits some. The specimen's table records about 160,000 clones. V usage is TRBV9 and J usage is TRBJ1-1; TRBD1 is a possible D gene (6 bases). Sequenced input: PBMCs. The clonotype was recovered from a woman in her fifties or sixties in good health and CMV-seronegative. CDR3 protein: CASSRGGAFF. Here the CDR3 DNA reads TGTGCCAGCAGCCGAGGGGGAGCTTTCTTT.